Listed below are T cell receptor beta chains from one sample, sequenced in a study of a mutant IDH1 vaccine in newly diagnosed glioma. Clones were sequenced by immunoSEQ multiplex PCR, and TCRdb holds only the in-frame ones, with some missing. The sample lists around 63,000 clones, 80% to 95% occurring once. The sequences come from PBMCs, collected from a glioma patient treated with radiotherapy, temozolomide or both. These receptors were collected from a man aged 45-65 years with glioma. CDR3s leave out the opening cysteine and the closing phenylalanine or tryptophan. A D gene is named only where the DNA matches it firmly.

J gene: TRBJ2-5; CDR3 length: 13; D gene: NA; V gene: TRBV9; CDR3 protein: ASSVGQGSQETQY
J gene: TRBJ2-1; CDR3 length: 16; D gene: TRBD2; V gene: TRBV7-6; CDR3 protein: ASSLGGTSGGWWNEQF
J gene: TRBJ2-7; CDR3 length: 12; D gene: NA; V gene: TRBV7-2; CDR3 protein: ASNLPGANYEQY
J gene: TRBJ1-2; CDR3 length: 11; D gene: NA; V gene: TRBV28; CDR3 protein: ASSLAPNYGYT
J gene: TRBJ2-2; CDR3 length: 13; D gene: NA; V gene: TRBV9; CDR3 protein: ASSVAGVNTGELF
J gene: TRBJ1-5; CDR3 length: 11; D gene: NA; V gene: TRBV28; CDR3 protein: ASSFEWVKPQH
J gene: TRBJ1-2; CDR3 length: 11; D gene: NA; V gene: TRBV11-2; CDR3 protein: ASSTQGRYGYT
J gene: TRBJ1-2; CDR3 length: 12; D gene: TRBD1; V gene: TRBV10-3; CDR3 protein: AISGTGPSYGYT
J gene: TRBJ2-7; CDR3 length: 15; D gene: NA; V gene: TRBV4-3; CDR3 protein: ASSQDFVRITSYEQY
J gene: TRBJ2-7; CDR3 length: 13; D gene: NA; V gene: TRBV27; CDR3 protein: ASSLSPEAGYEQY
J gene: TRBJ2-6; CDR3 length: 14; D gene: NA; V gene: TRBV7-2; CDR3 protein: ASRLTRFSGANVLT
J gene: TRBJ2-5; CDR3 length: 11; D gene: TRBD2; V gene: TRBV29-1; CDR3 protein: SVRASGRETQY
J gene: TRBJ2-1; CDR3 length: 12; D gene: TRBD2; V gene: TRBV7-3; CDR3 protein: ASSLRGGYNEQF
J gene: TRBJ1-5; CDR3 length: 12; D gene: TRBD1; V gene: TRBV10-2; CDR3 protein: ASSDDRGSQPQH
J gene: TRBJ1-1; CDR3 length: 10; D gene: NA; V gene: TRBV29-1; CDR3 protein: SVLHGRQEAF
J gene: TRBJ1-5; CDR3 length: 12; D gene: NA; V gene: TRBV2; CDR3 protein: ASNGQLKSQPQH
J gene: TRBJ2-7; CDR3 length: 13; D gene: NA; V gene: TRBV9; CDR3 protein: ASSAGEGAGYEQY
J gene: TRBJ1-6; CDR3 length: 13; D gene: TRBD1; V gene: TRBV4-2; CDR3 protein: ASRDQGEYNSPLH
J gene: TRBJ2-1; CDR3 length: 12; D gene: TRBD2; V gene: TRBV14; CDR3 protein: ASSQANAGGGQF
J gene: TRBJ1-1; CDR3 length: 14; D gene: TRBD1; V gene: TRBV7-2; CDR3 protein: ASSYPDREIGTEAF
J gene: TRBJ1-1; CDR3 length: 12; D gene: TRBD1; V gene: TRBV7-2; CDR3 protein: ASTRTGMNTEAF
J gene: TRBJ1-3; CDR3 length: 8; D gene: NA; V gene: TRBV28; CDR3 protein: ASRGNTIY
J gene: TRBJ1-5; CDR3 length: 14; D gene: TRBD1; V gene: TRBV7-8; CDR3 protein: ASSLGTGASNQPQH
J gene: TRBJ2-2; CDR3 length: 13; D gene: NA; V gene: TRBV5-1; CDR3 protein: ASSLNILGTGELF